The sequence of this T cell receptor beta chain was determined in a study of cytomegalovirus exposure and HLA in healthy donors. Researchers ran the PCR with 60 Vbeta and 13 Jbeta primers. Assay used: immunoSEQ multiplex PCR; TCRdb lists only in-frame clones, some missing. The data show over 150,000 clones, over 60% seen once. The CDR3 extends over 12 amino acids. V shed 3 bases and J shed 6 bases, with 3 bases lying between them. Germline CDR1 and CDR2: SGHTA and FQGNSA. The material sequenced was PBMCs. The sequence was collected from a man aged 30 to 39 in good health and CMV-seropositive. The chain joins TRBV7-2 to TRBJ1-6; the D is unclear. CDR3 amino acids: CASSFFNSPLHF. CDR3 nucleotides: TGTGCCAGCAGCTTCTTTAATTCACCCCTCCACTTT.